This T cell receptor (beta chain) was observed in a study of cytomegalovirus exposure and HLA in healthy donors. The PCR ran on 60 Vbeta and 13 Jbeta primers. Only in-frame clones appear in the TCRdb table, and some are missing; sequencing was by immunoSEQ multiplex PCR. The repertoire consists of 120,000 to 150,000 clones, with 73% occurring once and the leading ten covering around 1.6%. As to this clone: Its antigen is not known.

Study-level results: Earlier analysis looked at TCR beta V segments, and most were productive about 90% or about 30% of the time. Accurate prediction of HLA-A and HLA-B alleles (for most subjects) was reportedly achieved from TCR beta sequences. A cluster of highly shared sequence variants was likely a sequencing artifact.

Trimming left V 4 bases short and J 0 bases short, with 10 bases between. The CDR3 has 15 residues. Germline V CDR1 and CDR2: SGHVS, FQNEAQ. The receptor was derived from a woman aged 18-30 years in good health and CMV-seronegative. This chain connects TRBV7-8 to TRBJ2-4; D remains unclear. The sequencing input was PBMCs. The CDR3 region is CASSSLSLAKNIQYF. The CDR3 region has the DNA TGTGCCAGCAGCTCCCTAAGTTTAGCCAAAAACATTCAGTACTTC.